These T cell receptor beta chains were read from a single sample in a study of post-analysis software for immune sequencing data. TCRdb recomputed calls from the PCR reads with MiXCR, one row per CDR3 protein. Found here are about 540,000 distinct CDR3 sequences, under 40% of them singletons; the top ten hold approximately 5.4%. The sequencing sample was made of blood. The receptor source for this set is a girl aged 2-17 years with multiple sclerosis. CDR3s include the opening cysteine and the closing phenylalanine or tryptophan. The D gene is left open where the match is weak. Size values are once, few and many counts, or a class for expanded clones, and some rows have none.

>TRBJ2-4|-|TRBV27|-
TGTGCCAGCAGTTTATCGATCGGAGCCAAAAACATTCAGTACTTC
CASSLSIGAKNIQYF
>TRBJ2-1|TRBD1|TRBV3-1|many
TGTGCCAGCAACTGGGGCGGCAGGGGGCCCTACAATGAGCAGTTCTTC
CASNWGGRGPYNEQFF
>TRBJ1-1|TRBD1|TRBV27|few
TGTGCCAGCAAGTCGCAGGGGGCGCGAACTGAAGCTTTCTTT
CASKSQGARTEAFF
>TRBJ2-5|-|TRBV3-1|-
TGTGCCAGCAGTTCCGGGAACGAAGAGACCCAGTACTTC
CASSSGNEETQYF
>TRBJ2-3|-|TRBV12-3/TRBV12-4|-
TGTGCCAGCAGTTTCGCCCGACAGGGAGGAGATACGCAGTATTTT
CASSFARQGGDTQYF
>TRBJ1-2|TRBD1|TRBV6-1|-
TGTGCCAGCAGAGACCTGACAGGGGTGTATGGCTACACCTTC
CASRDLTGVYGYTF
>TRBJ2-7|-|TRBV7-9|few
TGTGCCAGCAGCTTTACAGGGTTCAACTACGAGCAGTACTTC
CASSFTGFNYEQYF
>TRBJ2-3|-|TRBV2|few
TGTGCCAGCAGATGGCAGGGGTTTGGCACAGATACGCAGTATTTT
CASRWQGFGTDTQYF
>TRBJ2-1|-|TRBV10-1|many
TGCGCCAGCAGTACGGGCGCAGGATCGGGGAGTGAGCAGTTCTTC
CASSTGAGSGSEQFF
>TRBJ2-5|-|TRBV7-2|-
TGTGCCAGCAGCTTAGCAGCCCTTGCGGAGACCCAGTACTTC
CASSLAALAETQYF
>TRBJ2-7|-|TRBV10-3|many
TGTGCCATCAGTTACACGCCACAGGGAGAGCAGTACTTC
CAISYTPQGEQYF
>TRBJ2-5|-|TRBV7-8|-
TGTGCCAGCAGCTTAGGGAGGGGGGCCGGGACCCAGTACTTC
CASSLGRGAGTQYF
>TRBJ1-4|-|TRBV9|few
TGTGCCAGCAGCGTACGACCCAGGGACGGCAGCATTAATGAAAAACTGTTTTTT
CASSVRPRDGSINEKLFF
>TRBJ1-2|-|TRBV7-8|few
TGTGCCAGCAGCTTAGTTGGCGGGAGCGGCTACACCTTC
CASSLVGGSGYTF
>TRBJ2-2|TRBD1|TRBV28|-
TGTGCCAGCAGTTTACACAGGGGGCGACGGACCGGGGAGCTGTTTTTT
CASSLHRGRRTGELFF
>TRBJ2-5|-|TRBV9|-
TGTGCCAGCTCTCCAGGTCCCACGTCGAAGACCCAGTACTTC
CASSPGPTSKTQYF
>TRBJ2-3|-|TRBV12-3/TRBV12-4|few
TGTGCCAGCAGTTCCCGGCAGGATACGCAGTATTTT
CASSSRQDTQYF
>TRBJ1-2|TRBD1|TRBV11-2|-
TGTGCCAGCAGCTTTAGTGGACAGGGGGCGGCTGTCTATGGCTACACCTTC
CASSFSGQGAAVYGYTF
>TRBJ2-7|-|TRBV4-1|-
TGCGCCAGCAGCCAAGTGGGGACAACGAGCTCCTACGAGCAGTACTTC
CASSQVGTTSSYEQYF
>TRBJ2-5|-|TRBV20-1|few
TGCAGTGCTAGAGATGAGGACGGAATACTTCAAGAGACCCAGTACTTC
CSARDEDGILQETQYF
>TRBJ2-1|-|TRBV20-1|few
TGCAGTGCTAGAATGTATTCCGGGCCTTTGGATGAGCAGTTCTTC
CSARMYSGPLDEQFF
>TRBJ2-5|TRBD2|TRBV10-3|-
TGTGCCATCAGTGAGAGGAGTGTCAGCGGGGGGGCCCACTACTTC
CAISERSVSGGAHYF
>TRBJ2-4|TRBD1|TRBV7-2|-
TGTGCCAGCAGCCCGACAGGGTTTGGCATTCAGTACTTC
CASSPTGFGIQYF
>TRBJ2-7|-|TRBV29-1|few
TGCAGCGTTTCCTCAGGGGGGCCTGACGAGCAGTACTTC
CSVSSGGPDEQYF
>TRBJ2-3|-|TRBV29-1|-
TGCAGCGTGGGGCTGGCGGGCTTTTCAGATACGCAGTATTTT
CSVGLAGFSDTQYF
>TRBJ2-7|-|TRBV6-6|-
TGTGCCAGCAGTGGACAGCCAATCTTCCCCACCTACGAGCAGTACTTC
CASSGQPIFPTYEQYF
>TRBJ1-2|-|TRBV6-1|-
TGTGCCAGCAGTGAAAGCATTCGCGAGGCGGTATGGTATGGCTACACCTTC
CASSESIREAVWYGYTF
>TRBJ1-2|TRBD1|TRBV6-2/TRBV6-3|-
TGTGCCAGCAGTTTTTGGACAGGGAGTGGCTACACCTTC
CASSFWTGSGYTF
>TRBJ2-3|TRBD2|TRBV29-1|few
TGCAGCGCGTTAGCGGGGCTAAACACAGATACGCAGTATTTT
CSALAGLNTDTQYF
>TRBJ2-7|TRBD1|TRBV28|-
TGTGCCAGCAGTTTATCGGGACAGATGGGCGAGCAGTACTTC
CASSLSGQMGEQYF
>TRBJ2-2|-|TRBV15|-
TGTGCCACCAGCAGAGATCACACCGGGGAGCTGTTTTTT
CATSRDHTGELFF
>TRBJ1-2|-|TRBV7-2|-
TGTGCCAGCAGCCCCAATTCCGGGACTCGGGGCTATGGCTACACCTTC
CASSPNSGTRGYGYTF
>TRBJ1-2|-|TRBV24-1|few
TGTGCCACCAGTGATCGCGCGCAGGGCCTCTATGGCTACACCTTC
CATSDRAQGLYGYTF
>TRBJ1-4|TRBD1|TRBV12-3/TRBV12-4|-
TGTGCCAGCAGTTTAGTCGGACAGGCAACTAATGAAAAACTGTTTTTT
CASSLVGQATNEKLFF
>TRBJ2-2|-|TRBV6-1|-
TGTGCCAGCAGTCCGGTCCCTACCGGGGAGCTGTTTTTT
CASSPVPTGELFF
>TRBJ2-7|-|TRBV20-1|-
TGCAGTGCTAAAGGACGGGGGCCCCACGAGCAGTACTTC
CSAKGRGPHEQYF